These 18 T cell receptor beta chains were sequenced from one sample in a study of OX40 agonist ivuxolimab in advanced cancers. TCRdb's copy holds only in-frame clones and misses some; the assay was immunoSEQ multiplex PCR. The table includes 40,000 to 55,000 clones, about 80% detected once. Sample: CD4+ or CD8+ T cells sorted from blood, taken in a trial of the OX40 agonist ivuxolimab. The receptors here all came from an adult with an advanced solid tumor such as melanoma, head and neck, liver or kidney cancer.

The chain has TRBV18 and TRBJ2-1, with D unresolved. In germline, CDR1 is KGHSH, CDR2 LQKENI. The V end was cut by 5 bases, the J end by 0 bases, with 5 bases between. CDR3 size: 13 residues. The CDR3 DNA is TGTGCCAGCTCATTCTCCTCCTACAATGAGCAGTTCTTC. Its translation: CASSFSSYNEQFF.

The chain has TRBV13 and TRBJ1-6, with TRBD1 identical over 9 bases. Germline V gene data show CDR1 as PRHDT and CDR2 as FYEKMQ (reference sequence). The CDR3 is made up of 13 amino acids. With V trimmed by 6 bases and J by 10 bases, 4 bases remained unmatched. CDR3 region: CASRRTGESPLHF. CDR3 nucleotides: TGTGCCAGCAGACGGACAGGGGAATCACCCCTCCACTTT. Complete variable domain (other parts from reference TRBV13 and TRBJ1-6): AAGVIQSPRHLIKEKRETATLKCYPIPRHDTVYWYQQGPGQDPQFLISFYEKMQSDKGSIPDRFSAQQFSDYHSELNMSSLELGDSALYFCASRRTGESPLHFGNGTRLTVT.

In nucleotides, the CDR3 is TGTGCCAGCAGCTTGAAGGTGGGCCGCTCTGGGGCCAACGTCCTGACTTTC. Translated, it gives CASSLKVGRSGANVLTF. The chain is built from TRBV5-4 and TRBJ2-6, with D uncertain. The V end lost 1 base, the J end lost 0 bases, and 11 bases lay between the germline ends. The CDR3 contains 17 residues. Germline loops: CDR1 SGHNT, CDR2 YYREEE (reference sequence).

This clone was detected a few times. V and J are TRBV9 and TRBJ1-1, with 8 bases that match TRBD1. The CDR3 covers 14 residues. Germline V lookup: CDR1 SGDLS, CDR2 YYNGEE. V shed 2 bases and J 3 bases; nucleotides not matched to a gene: 3. The CDR3 DNA reads TGTGCCAGCAGCGTCGACAGGGGCGACACTGAAGCTTTCTTT. Protein product: CASSVDRGDTEAFF.

The chain recombines TRBV7-2 with TRBJ1-2; D remains unclear. The CDR3 contains 12 residues. The V gene's germline CDR1 is SGHTA and CDR2 FQGNSA. The V end was cut by 5 bases, the J end by 5 bases, with 9 bases between. The CDR3 reads CASSPQDYGYTF. DNA of the CDR3: TGTGCCAGCAGCCCCCAAGATTATGGCTACACCTTC.

The genes are TRBV7-6 and TRBJ1-5, with D perhaps matching TRBD1 (6 bases). Germline CDR1 reads SGHVS; CDR2 reads FNYEAQ. Between the trimmed V and J ends, which lost 1 base and 4 bases, there was a span of 11 bases. CDR3 length: 15 residues. The CDR3 loop reads CASSLGPGENQPQHF. The CDR3, as DNA: TGTGCCAGCAGCTTAGGACCAGGGGAAAATCAGCCCCAGCATTTT.

The chain links TRBV5-1 to TRBJ2-2, with 15 bases fitting TRBD2. Germline CDR1 is SGHRS and CDR2 is YFSETQ. J lost 5 bases, V lost 3 bases, and 11 bases had no gene match. The CDR3 length is 19 residues. The CDR3 protein is CASSSGLAGGITITGELFF. CDR3 in DNA: TGCGCCAGCAGCTCGGGACTAGCGGGAGGAATAACAATTACCGGGGAGCTGTTTTTT.

The rearrangement uses TRBV2 and TRBJ1-5; no definite D call. The CDR3 loop spans 15 amino acids. V dropped 6 bases and J dropped 4 bases, with 16 bases sitting between them. From germline, CDR1 is SNHLY and CDR2 FYNNEI. The CDR3 DNA reads as TGTGCCAGCAGCGACCCCCGAGGCCTAAATCAGCCCCAGCATTTT. Translating gives CASSDPRGLNQPQHF. Looking up the rest from reference TRBV2 and TRBJ1-5 gives the full variable domain: EPEVTQTPSHQVTQMGQEVILRCVPISNHLYFYWYRQILGQKVEFLVSFYNNEISEKSEIFDDQFSVERPDGSNFTLKIRSTKLEDSAMYFCASSDPRGLNQPQHFGDGTRLSIL.

The rearrangement uses TRBV6-5 and TRBJ2-7; D ambiguous. This CDR3 comprises 15 residues. V lost 0 bases and J 7 bases, leaving 16 bases between the germline ends. The germline V gene has CDR1 MNHEY and CDR2 SVGAGI. CDR3 bases: TGTGCCAGCAGTTACTCTCCCTCGGCGGTTCAGGAGCAGTACTTC. Translated, it gives CASSYSPSAVQEQYF.

V usage is TRBV11-3 and J usage is TRBJ2-3; D unresolved. The CDR3 runs 16 residues. CDR1 is SGHNT and CDR2 is YENEEA in the germline V gene. Trimming removed 2 bases from V and 1 base from J, with 13 bases in between. This chain's CDR3 is CASSLSALRGTDTQYF. The CDR3 DNA reads TGTGCCAGCAGCTTATCAGCCCTCCGGGGCACAGATACGCAGTATTTT.

The chain links TRBV11-2 to TRBJ2-5; D unclear. The CDR3 is 10 amino acids. Trimming took off 4 bases at V and 5 bases at J, with 2 bases between the two ends. Germline CDR1 is SGHAT and CDR2 is FQNNGV. CDR3 amino acids: CASSYETQYF. The CDR3 nucleotides read TGTGCCAGCAGCTACGAGACCCAGTACTTC.

The chain carries TRBV18 and TRBJ1-3, with 7 bases matching TRBD1. The CDR3 is made up of 15 amino acids. V gave up 4 bases and J gave up 2 bases; unmatched junction bases: 5. Germline V gene lookup returns CDR1 KGHSH and CDR2 LQKENI. The CDR3 coding sequence is TGTGCCAGCTCACTGCAGGGGGGACCTGGAAACACCATATATTTT. Translated, it gives CASSLQGGPGNTIYF.

The chain is built from TRBV6-5 and TRBJ2-2, with D perhaps given as TRBD1 or TRBD2 (6 bases each). This CDR3 comprises 16 residues. Germline V gene lookup returns CDR1 MNHEY and CDR2 SVGAGI. The V end was cut by 0 bases, the J end by 4 bases, with 12 bases between. In DNA form, the CDR3 reads TGTGCCAGCAGTTACTCGCCGGGGGCGGGCACCGGGGAGCTGTTTTTT. Translation gives CASSYSPGAGTGELFF.

This chain uses TRBV6-1 with TRBJ2-5; 7 nucleotides match TRBD1. Germline V gives CDR1 MNHNS, CDR2 SASEGT. V lost 5 bases, J lost 13 bases, and 10 bases stayed unmatched. This CDR3 contains 12 residues. Here the CDR3 reads CASSREGAKGYF. CDR3 sequence (DNA): TGTGCCAGCAGTCGAGAGGGGGCTAAGGGGTACTTC.

This sequence joins TRBV7-9 and TRBJ1-2; unclear D gene. There are 11 residues in the CDR3. Germline V lookup: CDR1 SEHNR, CDR2 FQNEAQ (reference sequence). V lost 4 bases and J lost 8, with 8 bases in between. The CDR3 loop reads CASSSLRGYTF. The CDR3 coding sequence is TGTGCCAGCAGCTCGTTGCGAGGCTACACCTTC. Drawing the rest from reference TRBV7-9 and TRBJ1-2, the complete variable domain is DTGVSQNPRHKITKRGQNVTFRCDPISEHNRLYWYRQTLGQGPEFLTYFQNEAQLEKSRLLSDRFSAERPKGSFSTLEIQRTEQGDSAMYLCASSSLRGYTFGSGTRLTVV.

The CDR3 DNA sequence: TGTGCTAGTGGTTTGGGCGGGGGGGAGACAACTAATGAAAAACTGTTTTTT. Its translation: CASGLGGGETTNEKLFF. This sequence joins TRBV12-5 and TRBJ1-4, with TRBD1 as a possible D gene (5 bases). The CDR3 has 17 residues. V lost 1 base and J 0 bases, leaving 12 bases between the germline ends. CDR1 is LGHNT and CDR2 is FRNRAP in the germline V gene.

The chain joins TRBV2 to TRBJ2-6; D tentatively reads TRBD1 or TRBD2 (5 bases each). Germline values: CDR1 SNHLY, CDR2 FYNNEI. V was clipped by 6 bases and J by 0 bases, with 12 bases between them. CDR3 length equals 16 residues. The CDR3 nucleotides read TGTGCCAGCAGGAGGGACCTGCCCTCTGGGGCCAACGTCCTGACTTTC. Its protein is CASRRDLPSGANVLTF. Full variable domain (missing parts from reference TRBV2 and TRBJ2-6): EPEVTQTPSHQVTQMGQEVILRCVPISNHLYFYWYRQILGQKVEFLVSFYNNEISEKSEIFDDQFSVERPDGSNFTLKIRSTKLEDSAMYFCASRRDLPSGANVLTFGAGSRLTVL.

J is TRBJ2-1 and V is TRBV27; 14 nucleotides align to TRBD2. From germline, CDR1 is MNHEY and CDR2 SMNVEV (reference sequence). J lost 10 bases, V lost 4 bases, and 15 bases had no gene match. The CDR3 sequence is 18 residues long. The CDR3 sequence: CASSSPSRLAGGSVEQFF. The CDR3, as DNA: TGTGCCAGCAGTTCCCCCTCCCGACTAGCGGGAGGGTCGGTGGAGCAGTTCTTC.